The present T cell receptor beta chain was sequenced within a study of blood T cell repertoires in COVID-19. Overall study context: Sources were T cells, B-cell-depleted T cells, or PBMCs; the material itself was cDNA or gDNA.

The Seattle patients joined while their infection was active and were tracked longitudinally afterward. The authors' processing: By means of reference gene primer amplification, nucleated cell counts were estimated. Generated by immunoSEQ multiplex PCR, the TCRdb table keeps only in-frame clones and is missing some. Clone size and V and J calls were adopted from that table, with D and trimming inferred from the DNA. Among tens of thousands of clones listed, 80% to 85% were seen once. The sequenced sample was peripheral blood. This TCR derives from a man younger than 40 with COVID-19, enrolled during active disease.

CDR3 nucleotides: TGTGCCAGCAGTTCCCCACCTTCAGGGACCGGGGAGCTGTTTTTT. Its translation: CASSSPPSGTGELFF. The J gene is TRBJ2-2, the V gene TRBV28; D might be TRBD1 (5 bases). The CDR3 covers 15 residues. CDR1 MDHEN and CDR2 SYDVKM come from the germline V gene. Trimming took 4 bases from V and 5 from J, leaving 14 bases between them.